The next 21 T cell receptor beta chains were all read from a single sample in a study of spatial heterogeneity in lung cancer. As for time point: blood at routine non-recurrence follow-up after resection. TCRdb independently ran MiXCR on the 5' RACE reads; one entry per CDR3 protein. The top ten hold less than 25% of the sample, which has under 150,000 distinct CDR3 sequences, more than 10% seen once. Sequenced material: PBMCs, taken at follow-up. Receptors originate from a female donor with early-stage non-small cell lung cancer.

This chain links TRBV4-1 with TRBJ1-1, with TRBD1 matching 10 bases. This CDR3 spans 14 amino acids. Germline V CDR1 and CDR2: MGHRA, YSYEKL. Trimming cost V 5 bases and J 4 bases; bases outside gene matches: 4. For the CDR3, the DNA is TGCGCCAGCAGCGACAGGGGGCGCGTCACTGAAGCTTTCTTT. Translation gives CASSDRGRVTEAFF.

The V and J genes are TRBV6-1 and TRBJ1-4, with a weak D call TRBD1 (5 bases). The germline V gene encodes CDR1 MNHNS and CDR2 SASEGT. Deletions cut 6 bases from V and 3 bases from J, with 14 bases between. The CDR3 loop spans 15 amino acids. This chain's CDR3 is CASRIGTVSNEKLFF. CDR3 nucleotide sequence: TGTGCCAGCAGGATCGGGACGGTTTCTAATGAAAAACTGTTTTTT.

This clonotype has ten or more counts. V is TRBV12-3 or TRBV12-4 and J is TRBJ1-4, with TRBD1 as a possible D gene (6 bases). The germline V and J ends were trimmed by 5 bases and 5 bases, with 18 bases remaining between them. The CDR3 has 16 amino acids. CDR3 DNA: TGTGCCAGCAGTCCCCTCGGGCTCAGGGGAAATGAAAAACTGTTTTTT. This gives the protein CASSPLGLRGNEKLFF.

This clonotype has at least ten counts. The genes are TRBV29-1 and TRBJ2-3; TRBD2 matches 10 bases. CDR3 length: 15 residues. From germline, CDR1 is SQVTM and CDR2 ANQGSEA. V was pared by 1 base and J by 2 bases, with 3 bases of the junction left unmatched. In DNA form, the CDR3 reads TGCAGCGTTGAAGCTAGCGGGAGTCCCACAGATACGCAGTATTTT. This sequence encodes CSVEASGSPTDTQYF.

The rearrangement links TRBV10-3 to TRBJ2-1; 7 positions match TRBD1. The length of the CDR3 is 13 residues. Germline V lookup: CDR1 ENHRY, CDR2 SYGVKD. With 10 bases clipped from V and 3 bases from J, the junction kept 6 bases outside the gene matches. The CDR3 nucleotides are TGTGCCACCGACAGGGATGGCTACAATGAGCAGTTCTTC. Its translation: CATDRDGYNEQFF.

This clonotype was seen more than once but under ten times. The chain uses TRBV6-4 and TRBJ2-1; TRBD2 aligns across 9 bases. Per the germline V gene, CDR1 is MRHNA and CDR2 is SNTAGT. The CDR3 spans 16 residues. Germline trimming cut 6 bases from V and 1 base from J; bases unmatched to any gene: 7. CDR3 region: CASSWLAGRSYNEQFF. The CDR3 DNA sequence: TGTGCCAGCAGCTGGCTAGCGGGACGTTCCTACAATGAGCAGTTCTTC.

The rearrangement uses TRBV20-1 and TRBJ1-1; tentative D call: TRBD1 (5 bases). The CDR3 is 14 residues long. Germline CDR1 reads DFQATT; CDR2 reads SNEGSKA (reference sequence). The V end was cut by 3 bases, the J end by 3 bases, with 14 bases between. This CDR3 is CSARDLQAYTEAFF. The CDR3, as DNA: TGCAGTGCTAGGGACTTACAGGCTTACACTGAAGCTTTCTTT.

In its sample, this clonotype was seen many times. The rearrangement links TRBV20-1 to TRBJ1-1; 7 bases are shared with TRBD1. The germline gives CDR1 DFQATT, CDR2 SNEGSKA (reference sequence). The CDR3 length is 14 residues. Unmatched junction bases numbered 5, after V lost 2 bases and J lost 2 bases. The CDR3 here is CSARRDSLNTEAFF. The CDR3 DNA reads as TGCAGTGCTAGAAGGGACAGCCTAAACACTGAAGCTTTCTTT.

This clonotype was counted ten times or more. The rearrangement links TRBV10-3 to TRBJ1-6; possibly TRBD1 for D (6 bases). V gave up 10 bases and J gave up 5 bases, with 15 bases separating them. This CDR3 is built from 14 residues. Germline V gene sequence: CDR1 ENHRY, CDR2 SYGVKD. The CDR3 coding sequence is TGTGCCACCGCCGACAGGACCAATAATTCACCCCTCCACTTT. It is translated as CATADRTNNSPLHF.

This clonotype occurred a few times. CDR3 bases: TGTGCCAGCAGCACTGACAGGGGAAATTCACCCCTCCACTTT. Residues: CASSTDRGNSPLHF. The chain is built from TRBV6-5 and TRBJ1-6, with TRBD1 identical over 8 bases. V gave up 6 bases and J gave up 7 bases; unmatched junction bases: 5. Germline V gene lookup returns CDR1 MNHEY and CDR2 SVGAGI. The CDR3 spans 14 residues.

The V gene is TRBV5-5, the J gene TRBJ2-1; 8 bases fit TRBD1. The J segment lost 8 bases and the V segment lost 1 base, leaving 11 bases of the junction unmatched. The CDR3 is 16 amino acids. Looked up from germline, CDR1 is SGHKS and CDR2 is YYEKEE (reference sequence). CDR3 in amino acids: CASSLLFGQGVYEQFF. The DNA for the CDR3 is TGTGCCAGCAGCTTGCTCTTCGGACAGGGAGTCTATGAGCAGTTCTTC. Based on the CDR3 plus reference TRBV5-5 and TRBJ2-1, the full variable domain is DAGVTQSPTHLIKTRGQQVTLRCSPISGHKSVSWYQQVLGQGPQFIFQYYEKEERGRGNFPDRFSARQFPNYSSELNVNALLLGDSALYLCASSLLFGQGVYEQFFGPGTRLTVL.

This clonotype has only a few counts. The V and J genes are TRBV20-1 and TRBJ1-1, with D uncertain. Trimming shortened V by 4 bases and J by 1 base, and 16 bases separated the two germline ends. CDR1 DFQATT and CDR2 SNEGSKA come from the germline V gene (reference sequence). The CDR3 is 15 amino acids. CDR3 DNA: TGCAGTGCTAATCTCCTGGCCAGACAGAACACTGAAGCTTTCTTT. This encodes CSANLLARQNTEAFF.

The chain is built from TRBV29-1 and TRBJ2-1, with 12 bases fitting TRBD2. Germline assignment: CDR1 SQVTM and CDR2 ANQGSEA. V lost 6 bases to trimming and J lost 4 bases; unmatched junction nucleotides: 4. This CDR3 has 14 amino acids. CDR3 residues: CSVSGTSGYNEQFF. Here the CDR3 DNA reads TGCAGCGTCTCCGGGACTAGCGGGTACAATGAGCAGTTCTTC.

This clonotype appeared a few times. DNA for the CDR3: TGTGCCAGCAGTCTTTTCACTGAAAAACTGTTTTTT. This encodes CASSLFTEKLFF. The gene calls are TRBV6-1 and TRBJ1-4, with no clear D. This CDR3 spans 12 amino acids. Trimming left V 5 bases short and J 7 bases short, with 8 bases between. From germline, CDR1 is MNHNS and CDR2 SASEGT.

The rearrangement joins TRBV6-2 or TRBV6-3 to TRBJ1-1; a weak D match, TRBD1 (5 bases). Germline lookup yields CDR1 MNHEY and CDR2 SVGEGT. The CDR3 length is 13 residues. Trimming took 6 bases from V and 3 from J, leaving 11 bases between them. The CDR3: CASRQDSHTEAFF. The CDR3 nucleotides read TGTGCCAGCAGGCAAGACAGCCACACTGAAGCTTTCTTT.

This clonotype was recorded a few times. The rearrangement links TRBV9 to TRBJ1-2; the D is unclear. The CDR3 covers 15 residues. V was clipped by 0 bases and J by 2 bases, with 11 bases between them. Germline loops: CDR1 SGDLS, CDR2 YYNGEE. CDR3 protein: CASSVATQLNYGYTF. CDR3 sequence (DNA): TGTGCCAGCAGCGTAGCTACCCAATTAAACTATGGCTACACCTTC. The full variable domain, in which reference TRBV9 and TRBJ1-2 provide the parts outside the CDR3, is DSGVTQTPKHLITATGQRVTLRCSPRSGDLSVYWYQQSLDQGLQFLIQYYNGEERAKGNILERFSAQQFPDLHSELNLSSLELGDSALYFCASSVATQLNYGYTFGSGTRLTVV.

This clonotype appeared a single time. A junction boundary mismatches the germline segment, possibly from a read error. The chain joins TRBV6-1 to TRBJ2-2, with D perhaps TRBD1 (5 bases). The germline V gene encodes CDR1 MNHNS and CDR2 SASEGT. The CDR3 extends over 13 amino acids. DNA of the CDR3: TGTGCCCGCAGGATCACAGGCACCGGGGAGCTGTTTTTT. This encodes CARRITGTGELFF.

This clonotype was seen a handful of times. The genes are TRBV11-3 and TRBJ1-1, with 7 nucleotides matching TRBD1. V shed 9 bases, J shed 6 bases, and the junction held 4 bases outside the gene matches. Germline V lookup: CDR1 SGHNT, CDR2 YENEEA. This CDR3 has 11 residues. CDR3 amino acids: CARDREAEAFF. For the CDR3, the DNA is TGTGCCAGAGACAGGGAGGCTGAAGCTTTCTTT. The full variable domain, rest sourced from reference TRBV11-3 and TRBJ1-1, is EAGVVQSPRYKIIEKKQPVAFWCNPISGHNTLYWYLQNLGQGPELLIRYENEEAVDDSQLPKDRFSAERLKGVDSTLKIQPAELGDSAVYLCARDREAEAFFGQGTRLTVV.

This clonotype was counted at least ten times. The chain employs TRBV6-2 or TRBV6-3 and TRBJ2-1, with D perhaps matching TRBD1 (6 bases). The ends were cut back, 5 bases at V and 9 bases at J, with 14 bases in the middle. Germline V CDR1 and CDR2: MNHEY, SVGEGT. CDR3 size: 13 residues. The CDR3 here is CASSDGHRVEQFF. In DNA form, the CDR3 reads TGTGCCAGCAGTGACGGGCACAGGGTTGAGCAGTTCTTC.

V and J are TRBV12-3 or TRBV12-4 and TRBJ1-6; TRBD1 matches at 10 bases. This CDR3 comprises 14 residues. Trimming cost V 4 bases and J 10 bases; bases outside gene matches: 4. The CDR3 spells CASSSGDRGSPLHF. DNA of the CDR3: TGTGCCAGCAGTTCAGGGGACAGGGGATCACCCCTCCACTTT.

There are a few counts of this clonotype. The V call is TRBV11-2, the J call TRBJ2-7; the match to TRBD1 covers 10 bases. The germline gives CDR1 SGHAT, CDR2 FQNNGV. The CDR3 has 17 residues. The V gene end was trimmed by 5 bases and the J gene end by 2 bases; junction bases not matched to a gene: 12. The CDR3 DNA reads TGTGCCAGCAGCCCGGATCTTTGGGACAGGGGCCCCTACGAGCAGTACTTC. The encoded protein is CASSPDLWDRGPYEQYF.